This is a list of T cell receptor beta chains from one sample in a study of T cell responses to AZD1222 COVID-19 vaccine. The table came from immunoSEQ multiplex PCR; TCRdb's copy has only in-frame clones and leaves some out. Here the sample spans about 51,000 clones, 70% to 90% being singletons. The source material was peripheral blood, sampled 28 days after the second AZD1222 dose. Receptors were obtained from an adult who received the AZD1222 COVID-19 vaccine. CDR3s include the opening cysteine and the closing phenylalanine or tryptophan. The order of the fields is J gene, D gene, V gene, clone size, CDR3 DNA, CDR3 protein. A D gene is named only where the DNA matches it firmly. Size values are once, few and many counts, or a class for expanded clones, and some rows have none.

j_gene: TRBJ2-7
d_gene: .
v_gene: TRBV12-3/TRBV12-4
abundance: .
CDR3nt: TGTGCCAGCAGTTTAGCGGGGACCTACGAGCAGTACTTC
CDR3aa: CASSLAGTYEQYF

j_gene: TRBJ2-7
d_gene: .
v_gene: TRBV5-6
abundance: .
CDR3nt: TGTGCCAGCAGCCCTATACCAGGAACCTACGAGCAGTACTTC
CDR3aa: CASSPIPGTYEQYF

j_gene: TRBJ2-1
d_gene: .
v_gene: TRBV24-1
abundance: once
CDR3nt: TGTGCCACCAGTGGACAGGGACTATACAATGAGCAGTTCTTC
CDR3aa: CATSGQGLYNEQFF

j_gene: TRBJ2-2
d_gene: TRBD1
v_gene: TRBV7-9
abundance: .
CDR3nt: TGTGCCAGCAGTCACGACAGGGGGAGATCCGGGGAGCTGTTTTTT
CDR3aa: CASSHDRGRSGELFF

j_gene: TRBJ1-3
d_gene: TRBD1
v_gene: TRBV9
abundance: .
CDR3nt: TGTGCCAGCAGCGTGGAGACAGGGTTTACAAACACCATATATTTT
CDR3aa: CASSVETGFTNTIYF

j_gene: TRBJ1-5
d_gene: .
v_gene: TRBV5-8
abundance: .
CDR3nt: TGTGCCAGCAGTTATTCAGGGGATCAGCCCCAGCATTTT
CDR3aa: CASSYSGDQPQHF

j_gene: TRBJ1-4
d_gene: .
v_gene: TRBV5-1
abundance: .
CDR3nt: TGCGCCAGCAGCTTGGGGGGATTTGACGAAAAACTGTTTTTT
CDR3aa: CASSLGGFDEKLFF

j_gene: TRBJ2-1
d_gene: .
v_gene: TRBV25-1
abundance: .
CDR3nt: TGTGCCAGCAGTGGGGGCCCTCTCTCCTACAATGAGCAGTTCTTC
CDR3aa: CASSGGPLSYNEQFF

j_gene: TRBJ1-6
d_gene: .
v_gene: TRBV2
abundance: few
CDR3nt: TGTGCCAGCAGAGTTGGGCCCGGGCGGGATTCACCCCTCCACTTT
CDR3aa: CASRVGPGRDSPLHF

j_gene: TRBJ1-5
d_gene: .
v_gene: TRBV5-1
abundance: .
CDR3nt: TGCGCCAGCAGCTTGGCAATCGATCAGCCCCAGCATTTT
CDR3aa: CASSLAIDQPQHF

j_gene: TRBJ2-1
d_gene: TRBD2
v_gene: TRBV2
abundance: few
CDR3nt: TGTGCCAGCAGCCCCCTAGCGGCAGCCTACAATGAGCAGTTCTTC
CDR3aa: CASSPLAAAYNEQFF

j_gene: TRBJ1-5
d_gene: .
v_gene: TRBV27
abundance: .
CDR3nt: TGTGCCAGCAGTTTGGTGGGCGCCCATCAGCCCCAGCATTTT
CDR3aa: CASSLVGAHQPQHF